Sequencing of this T cell receptor (beta chain) was carried out in a study of glioma-infiltrating T cells after dendritic cell vaccination. Study-level background: Patients had newly diagnosed or recurrent glioblastoma and received dendritic cell vaccines. Autologous tumor lysate-pulsed dendritic cell vaccination was given between the early 2000s and the early 2010s. Whole-study findings and limits: Higher TCR clonality did not directly relate to longer survival.

The immunoSEQ assay amplified TCRB CDR3 from up to roughly 2 ug DNA. TCRdb keeps only in-frame clones here, not all; method: immunoSEQ multiplex PCR. The sample yields over 90,000 clones, more than 80% seen once. Remarks on this clone: Its specificity is not known.

This TCR was recovered from a human donor with glioblastoma. The sequencing used blood, collected before dendritic cell vaccination.

Written as DNA, the CDR3 is TGTGCCAGCAGCTGGGACAGGGGGACAGATACGCAGTATTTT. Its translation is CASSWDRGTDTQYF. V usage is TRBV5-4 and J usage is TRBJ2-3; the match to TRBD1 covers 11 bases. CDR3 length: 14 residues. Germline CDR1 is SGHNT and CDR2 is YYREEE (reference sequence). Trimming took 3 bases from V and 3 from J; bases not matched to a gene: 0.